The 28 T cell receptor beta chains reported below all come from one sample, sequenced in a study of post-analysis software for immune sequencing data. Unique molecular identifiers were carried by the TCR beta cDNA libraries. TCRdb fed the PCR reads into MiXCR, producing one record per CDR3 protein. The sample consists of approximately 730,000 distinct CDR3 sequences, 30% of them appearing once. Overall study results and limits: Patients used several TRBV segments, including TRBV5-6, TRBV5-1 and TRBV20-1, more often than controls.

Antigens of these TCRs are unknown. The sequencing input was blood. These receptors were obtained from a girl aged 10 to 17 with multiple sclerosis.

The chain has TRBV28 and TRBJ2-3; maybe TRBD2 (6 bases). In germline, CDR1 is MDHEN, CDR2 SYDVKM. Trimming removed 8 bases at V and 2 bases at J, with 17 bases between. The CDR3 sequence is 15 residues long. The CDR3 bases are TGTGCCAGCGCGGCGGGGTTGCGGGCCACAGATACGCAGTATTTT. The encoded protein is CASAAGLRATDTQYF.

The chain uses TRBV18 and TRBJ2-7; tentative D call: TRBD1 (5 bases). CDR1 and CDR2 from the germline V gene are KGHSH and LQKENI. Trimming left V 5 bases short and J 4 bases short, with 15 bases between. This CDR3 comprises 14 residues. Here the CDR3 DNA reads TGTGCCAGCTCAATCAGGGCTGACAGATACGAGCAGTACTTC. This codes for CASSIRADRYEQYF.

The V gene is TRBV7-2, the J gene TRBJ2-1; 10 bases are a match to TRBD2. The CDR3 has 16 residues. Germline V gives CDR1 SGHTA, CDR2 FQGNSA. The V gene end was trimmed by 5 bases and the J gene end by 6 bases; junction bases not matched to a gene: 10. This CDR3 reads CASSTLTGTSVNEQFF. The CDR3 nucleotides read TGTGCCAGCAGCACACTAACCGGGACTAGCGTCAATGAGCAGTTCTTC.

CDR3 sequence reads: CASSARGTKNIQYF. CDR3 DNA sequence: TGTGCCAGCAGCGCCAGGGGTACCAAAAACATTCAGTACTTC. The rearrangement uses TRBV11-3 and TRBJ2-7, with a weak D call TRBD1 (6 bases). The end of the DNA aligns better with TRBJ2-4, so the J call may be wrong. This CDR3 is 14 amino acids long. CDR1 is SGHNT, CDR2 YENEEA, per germline.

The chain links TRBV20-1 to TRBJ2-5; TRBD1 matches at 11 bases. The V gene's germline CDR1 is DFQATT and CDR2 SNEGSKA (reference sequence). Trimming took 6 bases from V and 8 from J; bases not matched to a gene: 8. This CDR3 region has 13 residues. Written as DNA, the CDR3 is TGCAGTGCAAAGGGACAGGGGGGGGGAACCCAGTACTTC. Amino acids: CSAKGQGGGTQYF.

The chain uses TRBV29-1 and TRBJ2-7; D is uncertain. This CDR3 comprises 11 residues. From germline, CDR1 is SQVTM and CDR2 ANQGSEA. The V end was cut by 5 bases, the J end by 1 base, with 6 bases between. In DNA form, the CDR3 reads TGCAGCGTTAACTATTCCTACGAGCAGTACTTC. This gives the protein CSVNYSYEQYF.

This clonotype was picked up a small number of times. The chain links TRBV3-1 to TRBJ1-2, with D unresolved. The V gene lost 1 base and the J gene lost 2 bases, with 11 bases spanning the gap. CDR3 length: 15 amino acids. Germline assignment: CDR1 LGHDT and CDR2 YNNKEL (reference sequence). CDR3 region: CASSQAAAGNYGYTF. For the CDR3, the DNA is TGTGCCAGCAGCCAAGCAGCAGCAGGAAACTATGGCTACACCTTC.

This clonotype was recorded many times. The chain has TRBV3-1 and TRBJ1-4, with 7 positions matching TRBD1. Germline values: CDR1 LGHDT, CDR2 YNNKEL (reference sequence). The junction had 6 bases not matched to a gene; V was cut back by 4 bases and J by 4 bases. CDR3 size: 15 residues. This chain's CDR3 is CASSPRQGDNEKLFF. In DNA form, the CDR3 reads TGTGCCAGCAGCCCGAGACAGGGCGATAATGAAAAACTGTTTTTT.

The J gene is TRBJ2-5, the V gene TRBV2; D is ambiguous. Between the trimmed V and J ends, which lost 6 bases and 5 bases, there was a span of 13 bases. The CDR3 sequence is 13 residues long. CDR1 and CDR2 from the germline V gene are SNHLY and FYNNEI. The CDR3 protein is CASRNPRVETQYF. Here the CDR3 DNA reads TGTGCCAGCAGGAACCCGAGAGTGGAGACCCAGTACTTC.

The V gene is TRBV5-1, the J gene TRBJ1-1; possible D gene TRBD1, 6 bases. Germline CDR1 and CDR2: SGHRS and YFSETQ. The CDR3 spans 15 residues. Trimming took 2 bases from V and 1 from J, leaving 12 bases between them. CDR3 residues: CASSFAGTPNTEAFF. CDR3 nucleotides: TGCGCCAGCAGCTTCGCCGGGACACCGAACACTGAAGCTTTCTTT.

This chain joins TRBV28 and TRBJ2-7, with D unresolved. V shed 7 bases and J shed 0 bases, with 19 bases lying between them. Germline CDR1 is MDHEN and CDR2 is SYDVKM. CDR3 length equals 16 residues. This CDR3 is CASIHDAGPYSYEQYF. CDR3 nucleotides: TGTGCCAGCATCCATGATGCAGGTCCTTACTCCTACGAGCAGTACTTC.

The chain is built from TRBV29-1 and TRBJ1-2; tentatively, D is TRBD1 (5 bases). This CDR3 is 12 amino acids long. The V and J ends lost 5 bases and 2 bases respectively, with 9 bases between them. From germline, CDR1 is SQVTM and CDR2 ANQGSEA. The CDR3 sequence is CSVLGANYGYTF. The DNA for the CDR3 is TGCAGCGTTCTTGGGGCAAACTATGGCTACACCTTC.

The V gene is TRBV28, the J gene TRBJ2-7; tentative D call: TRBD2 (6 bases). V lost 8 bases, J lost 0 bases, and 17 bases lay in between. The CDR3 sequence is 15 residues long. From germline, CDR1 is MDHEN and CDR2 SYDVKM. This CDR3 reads CASVVGGSSSYEQYF. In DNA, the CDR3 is TGTGCCAGCGTGGTGGGAGGCTCCAGCTCCTACGAGCAGTACTTC.

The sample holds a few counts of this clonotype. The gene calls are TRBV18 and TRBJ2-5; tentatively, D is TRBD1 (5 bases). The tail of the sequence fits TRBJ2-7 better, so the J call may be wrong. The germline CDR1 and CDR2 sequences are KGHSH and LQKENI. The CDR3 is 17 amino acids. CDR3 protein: CASSPPDPGLPLYEQYF. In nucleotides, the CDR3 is TGTGCCAGCTCACCACCGGATCCAGGGCTTCCCCTCTACGAGCAGTACTTC.

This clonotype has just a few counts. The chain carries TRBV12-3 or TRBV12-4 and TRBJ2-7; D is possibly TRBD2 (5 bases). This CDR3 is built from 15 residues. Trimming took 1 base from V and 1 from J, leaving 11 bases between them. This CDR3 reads CASSLGGSVSYEQYF. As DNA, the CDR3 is TGTGCCAGCAGTTTAGGAGGGAGCGTTTCCTACGAGCAGTACTTC.

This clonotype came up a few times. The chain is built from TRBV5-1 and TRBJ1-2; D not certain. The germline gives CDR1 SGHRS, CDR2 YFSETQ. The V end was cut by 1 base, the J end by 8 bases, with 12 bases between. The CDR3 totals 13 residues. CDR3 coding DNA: TGCGCCAGCAGCTTGTCCCCCGTCGACGGCTACACCTTC. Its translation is CASSLSPVDGYTF.

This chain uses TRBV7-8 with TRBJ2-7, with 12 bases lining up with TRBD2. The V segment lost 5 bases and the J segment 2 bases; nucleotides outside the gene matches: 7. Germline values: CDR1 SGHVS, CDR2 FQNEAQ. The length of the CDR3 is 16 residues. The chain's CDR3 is CASSQELAGGTYEQYF. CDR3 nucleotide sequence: TGTGCCAGCAGCCAAGAGCTAGCGGGGGGGACCTACGAGCAGTACTTC.

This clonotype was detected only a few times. The CDR3 DNA reads TGTGCCAGCAGCCCCGCGGCTATCGGGGGGAACTATGGCTACACCTTC. This sequence encodes CASSPAAIGGNYGYTF. The V and J genes are TRBV7-9 and TRBJ1-2, with D tentatively TRBD1 (5 bases). Trimming pared 5 bases from V and 2 bases from J, leaving 18 bases between. Per the germline V gene, CDR1 is SEHNR and CDR2 is FQNEAQ (reference sequence). The CDR3 is 16 amino acids. Full variable domain (rest looked up from reference TRBV7-9 and TRBJ1-2): DTGVSQNPRHKITKRGQNVTFRCDPISEHNRLYWYRQTLGQGPEFLTYFQNEAQLEKSRLLSDRFSAERPKGSFSTLEIQRTEQGDSAMYLCASSPAAIGGNYGYTFGSGTRLTVV.

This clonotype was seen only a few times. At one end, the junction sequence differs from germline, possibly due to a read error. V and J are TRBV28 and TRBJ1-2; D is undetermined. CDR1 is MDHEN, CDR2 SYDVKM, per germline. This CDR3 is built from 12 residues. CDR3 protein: CAGSPVSVGYTF. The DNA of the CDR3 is TGTGCCGGCAGCCCCGTCTCGGTGGGCTACACCTTC.

CDR3 in amino acids: CSAPGDSGYTF. CDR3 in DNA: TGCAGTGCTCCAGGGGATAGCGGCTACACCTTC. The rearrangement joins TRBV20-1 to TRBJ1-2; D perhaps matches TRBD1 (6 bases). CDR1 and CDR2 from the germline V gene are DFQATT and SNEGSKA (reference sequence). The CDR3 totals 11 residues. Trimming stripped 5 bases from V and 8 bases from J, with 12 bases between.

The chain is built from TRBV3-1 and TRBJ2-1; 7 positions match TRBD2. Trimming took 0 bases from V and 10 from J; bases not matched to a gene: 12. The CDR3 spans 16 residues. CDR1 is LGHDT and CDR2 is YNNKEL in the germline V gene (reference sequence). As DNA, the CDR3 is TGTGCCAGCAGCCAAGAACGGCAGAAGCGGGGCGACGAGCAGTTCTTC. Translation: CASSQERQKRGDEQFF.

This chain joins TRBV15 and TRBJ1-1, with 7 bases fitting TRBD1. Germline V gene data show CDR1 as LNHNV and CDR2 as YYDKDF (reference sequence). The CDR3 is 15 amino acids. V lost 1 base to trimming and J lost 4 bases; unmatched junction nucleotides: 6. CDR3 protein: CATSRGPAGGTEAFF. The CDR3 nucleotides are TGTGCCACCAGCAGAGGCCCCGCAGGGGGCACTGAAGCTTTCTTT.

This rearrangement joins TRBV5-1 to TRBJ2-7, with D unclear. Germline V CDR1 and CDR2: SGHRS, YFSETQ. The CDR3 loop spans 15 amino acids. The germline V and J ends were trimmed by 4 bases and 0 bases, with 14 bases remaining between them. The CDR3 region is CASSPQTVSSYEQYF. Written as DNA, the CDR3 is TGCGCCAGCAGCCCCCAAACGGTTAGCTCCTACGAGCAGTACTTC.

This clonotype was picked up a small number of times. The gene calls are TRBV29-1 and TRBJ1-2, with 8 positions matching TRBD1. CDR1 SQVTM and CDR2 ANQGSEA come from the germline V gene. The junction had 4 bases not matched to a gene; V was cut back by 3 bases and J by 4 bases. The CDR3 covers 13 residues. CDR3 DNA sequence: TGCAGCGTTGACCAAGGACAGGGCTATGGCTACACCTTC. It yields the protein CSVDQGQGYGYTF.

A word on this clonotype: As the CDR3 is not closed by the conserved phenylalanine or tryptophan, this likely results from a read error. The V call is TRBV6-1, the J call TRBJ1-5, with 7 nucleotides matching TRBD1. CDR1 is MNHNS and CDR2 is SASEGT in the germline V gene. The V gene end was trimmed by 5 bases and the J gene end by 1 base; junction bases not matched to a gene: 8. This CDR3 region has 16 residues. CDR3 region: CASSTDRVRSNQPQHV. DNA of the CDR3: TGTGCCAGCAGTACCGACAGGGTAAGGAGCAATCAGCCCCAGCATGTT.

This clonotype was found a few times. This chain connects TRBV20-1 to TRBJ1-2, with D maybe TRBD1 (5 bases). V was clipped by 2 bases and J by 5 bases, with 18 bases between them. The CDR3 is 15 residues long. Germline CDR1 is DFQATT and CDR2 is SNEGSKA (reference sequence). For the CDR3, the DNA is TGCAGTGCTAGAAGCGGGTGGGACCTCCTATATGGCTACACCTTC. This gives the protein CSARSGWDLLYGYTF.

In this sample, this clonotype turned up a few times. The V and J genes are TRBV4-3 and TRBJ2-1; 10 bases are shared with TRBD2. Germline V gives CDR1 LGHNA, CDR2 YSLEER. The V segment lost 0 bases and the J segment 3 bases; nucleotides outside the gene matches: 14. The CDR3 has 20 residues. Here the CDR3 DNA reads TGCGCCAGCAGCCAAGACGTCGGCCCGGGACTAGCGAGTAACTACAATGAGCAGTTCTTC. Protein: CASSQDVGPGLASNYNEQFF.

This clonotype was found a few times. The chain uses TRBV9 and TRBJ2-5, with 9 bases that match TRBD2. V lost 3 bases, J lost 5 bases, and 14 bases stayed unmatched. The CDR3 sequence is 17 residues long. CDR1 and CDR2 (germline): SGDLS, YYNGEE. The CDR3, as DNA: TGTGCCAGCAGCGCGAGGATGGGCGGGGGGGAAGTGGAGACCCAGTACTTC. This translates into CASSARMGGGEVETQYF.